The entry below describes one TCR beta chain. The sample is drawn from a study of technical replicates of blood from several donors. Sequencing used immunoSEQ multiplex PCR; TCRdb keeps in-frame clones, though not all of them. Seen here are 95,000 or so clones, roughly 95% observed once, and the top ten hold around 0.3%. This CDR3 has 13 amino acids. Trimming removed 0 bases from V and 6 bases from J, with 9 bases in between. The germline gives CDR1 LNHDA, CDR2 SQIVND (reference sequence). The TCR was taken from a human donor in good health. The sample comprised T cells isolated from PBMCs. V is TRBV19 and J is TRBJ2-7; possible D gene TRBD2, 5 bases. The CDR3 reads CASSIDLEGEQYF. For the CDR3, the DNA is TGTGCCAGTAGTATAGATCTTGAGGGCGAGCAGTACTTC.